Listed below are T cell receptor beta chains from one sample, sequenced in a study of T cell responses to AZD1222 COVID-19 vaccine. This table comes from immunoSEQ multiplex PCR, and its TCRdb copy is limited to in-frame clones, with some not included. The sample comprises approximately 100,000 clones, over 80% of which are singletons, and 6.5% to 8.5% rests with the top ten. This sample comprised peripheral blood, obtained on day 0 of AZD1222 vaccination. The receptor source for this set is an adult in good health. The CDR3 runs from the conserved cysteine through the conserved F or W. A D gene is named only where the DNA matches it firmly. The listing skips clone size in some rows; elsewhere it reads once, few, many or a size class.

TRBV6-5	TRBJ1-2	TRBD1	-	CASSLGDSNYGYTF	TGTGCCAGCAGTCTGGGGGACAGTAACTATGGCTACACCTTC
TRBV25-1	TRBJ1-5	-	-	CASSSNSNQPQHF	TGTGCCAGCAGCTCTAATAGCAATCAGCCCCAGCATTTT
TRBV7-3	TRBJ2-7	-	-	CASSLTLGVSYEQYF	TGTGCCAGCAGCTTAACGTTGGGGGTATCCTACGAGCAGTACTTC
TRBV18	TRBJ2-1	-	-	CASSGAATQVNEQFF	TGTGCCAGCTCGGGGGCTGCCACACAGGTCAATGAGCAGTTCTTC
TRBV28	TRBJ1-1	-	-	CASSLRGGWGTEAFF	TGTGCCAGCAGTTTAAGGGGGGGCTGGGGCACTGAAGCTTTCTTT
TRBV5-1	TRBJ2-7	-	-	CASSLPSSSYEQYF	TGCGCCAGCAGCTTGCCTTCCAGCTCCTACGAGCAGTACTTC
TRBV6-2/TRBV6-3	TRBJ2-3	TRBD1	-	CASSQGQGSTDTQYF	TGTGCCAGCAGTCAGGGACAGGGGAGCACAGATACGCAGTATTTT
TRBV18	TRBJ2-3	-	once	CASSPFGGDTQYF	TGTGCCAGCTCACCATTTGGTGGAGATACGCAGTATTTT
TRBV2	TRBJ2-7	TRBD2	few	CASSESGSGSYEQYF	TGTGCCAGCAGTGAATCTGGTAGCGGGAGCTACGAGCAGTACTTC
TRBV21-1	TRBJ2-2	-	-	CASSKSGNTGELFF	TGTGCCAGCAGCAAATCCGGCAACACCGGGGAGCTGTTTTTT
TRBV27	TRBJ2-7	TRBD1	-	CASSFLWTGLFEQYF	TGTGCCAGCAGTTTTTTATGGACAGGGCTCTTCGAGCAGTACTTC
TRBV15	TRBJ1-2	-	-	CATSRDQRRGTHYGYTF	TGTGCCACCAGCAGAGATCAACGCAGGGGAACCCACTATGGCTACACCTTC
TRBV28	TRBJ1-1	-	once	CASSLRDTEAFF	TGTGCCAGCAGTTTACGGGACACTGAAGCTTTCTTT
TRBV5-4	TRBJ2-3	TRBD2	once	CASSSASKRGGRDTQYF	TGTGCCAGCAGCTCTGCTTCAAAGCGGGGGGGCCGGGATACGCAGTATTTT
TRBV2	TRBJ1-1	-	few	CASSPSRSNTEAFF	TGTGCCAGCAGCCCCTCTCGGTCAAACACTGAAGCTTTCTTT